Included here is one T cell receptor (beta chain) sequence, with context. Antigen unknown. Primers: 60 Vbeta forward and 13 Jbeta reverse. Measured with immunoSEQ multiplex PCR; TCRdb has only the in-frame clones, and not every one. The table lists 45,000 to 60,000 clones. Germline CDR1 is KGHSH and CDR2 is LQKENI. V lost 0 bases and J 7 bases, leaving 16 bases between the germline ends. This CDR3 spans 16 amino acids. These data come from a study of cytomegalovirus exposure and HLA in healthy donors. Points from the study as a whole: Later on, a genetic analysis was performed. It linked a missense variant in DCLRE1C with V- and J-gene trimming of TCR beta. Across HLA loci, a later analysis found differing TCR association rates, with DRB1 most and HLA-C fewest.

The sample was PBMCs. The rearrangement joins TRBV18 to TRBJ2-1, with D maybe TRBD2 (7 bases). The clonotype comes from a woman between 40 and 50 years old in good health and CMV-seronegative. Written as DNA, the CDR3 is TGTGCCAGCTCACCACCGAATCGGGGGGCGAATAATGAGCAGTTCTTC. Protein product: CASSPPNRGANNEQFF.